This T cell receptor (beta chain) is from a study of Ad26.COV2.S vaccination and SARS-CoV-2 variants. At the level of the study: Donor got 5x10^10 or 1x10^11 viral particles of Ad26.COV2.S.

The CDR3 is 13 amino acids. V shed 4 bases and J shed 3 bases, with 9 bases lying between them. The germline CDR1 and CDR2 sequences are SNHLY and FYNNEI. Noted treatment: 15 to 20 received Ad26.COV2.S at low or high dose, single or two shots; a few received placebo; per-sample allocation not given. Sampling was done on day 63 after the first vaccine or placebo injection. This clone came up once. Some clones are missing from TCRdb's copy, which holds only in-frame ones; the method was immunoSEQ multiplex PCR. The sample holds fewer than 500,000 clones, around nine tenths seen once. This chain connects TRBV2 to TRBJ2-5; D not resolved. Specimen: peripheral blood, collected in a trial of Ad26.COV2.S vaccine versus placebo. This clonotype was sampled from a person between 18 and 65 years old who received the Ad26.COV2.S COVID-19 vaccine or a placebo. The DNA of the CDR3 is TGTGCCAGCAGTGGAACAGTGGAAGAGACCCAGTACTTC. This gives the protein CASSGTVEETQYF.